These 15 T cell receptor beta chains share one sample of origin, sequenced in a study of shared clonotypes between healthy human individuals. Profiled with immunoSEQ multiplex PCR; TCRdb holds only in-frame clones, not every one. There are 170,000 or so clones in the sample; around 63% occur only once, and more than 9% lies in the top ten. Sequencing input: memory CD4+ T cells sorted from blood. The subset was: CD45RA-negative fraction. These receptors came from a man aged 25 to 40 in good health.

This clone was seen a handful of times. The chain is built from TRBV11-3 and TRBJ1-1; no definite D call. Trimming stripped 1 base from V and 9 bases from J, with 12 bases between. Germline V CDR1 and CDR2: SGHNT, YENEEA. This CDR3 comprises 13 residues. Here the CDR3 reads CASSLGSPGKAFF. The CDR3 DNA reads as TGTGCCAGCAGCTTAGGGAGTCCGGGTAAAGCTTTCTTT.

The chain combines TRBV12-2 with TRBJ2-1; the tabulated D call, TRBD2, remains unverified against the DNA. TRBV12-2 is a documented pseudogene. The CDR3 length is 16 residues. CDR3 sequence reads: CASRLRTSGRRGEQFF. The CDR3 region has the DNA TGTGCAAGTCGCTTACGGACTAGCGGGAGGAGGGGTGAGCAGTTCTTC.

This chain connects TRBV29-1 to TRBJ2-5; 7 positions agree with TRBD2. The CDR3 has 14 residues. V was pared by 7 bases and J by 5 bases, with 13 bases of the junction left unmatched. Germline CDR1 and CDR2: SQVTM and ANQGSEA. CDR3 loop: CSGAGDLVGETQYF. CDR3 bases: TGCAGCGGGGCGGGGGACCTCGTCGGGGAGACCCAGTACTTC.

The rearrangement uses TRBV7-2 and TRBJ2-5; D might be TRBD1 (6 bases). Deletions cut 6 bases from V and 4 bases from J, with 15 bases between. Germline assignment: CDR1 SGHTA and CDR2 FQGNSA. The CDR3 totals 14 residues. The CDR3 spells CASSQGQLRETQYF. CDR3 bases: TGTGCCAGCAGTCAAGGACAGCTTCGAGAGACCCAGTACTTC.

This clone was detected once. The chain combines TRBV28 with TRBJ2-3; 9 bases are a match to TRBD2. Germline V gene data show CDR1 as MDHEN and CDR2 as SYDVKM. Germline trimming cut 2 bases from V and 4 bases from J; bases unmatched to any gene: 10. CDR3 length: 17 residues. The CDR3 sequence is CASSLPGTSKYADTQYF. CDR3 DNA: TGTGCCAGCAGTTTACCCGGGACTAGCAAGTACGCAGATACGCAGTATTTT.

V and J are TRBV7-9 and TRBJ1-4; 10 bases are shared with TRBD1. CDR1 is SEHNR, CDR2 FQNEAQ, per germline (reference sequence). The CDR3 loop spans 15 amino acids. Trimming at V came to 5 bases and at J to 4 bases, leaving 4 bases not matched to a gene. The CDR3 region has the DNA TGTGCCAGCAGCCAGGGGGACAGGGGTAATGAAAAACTGTTTTTT. Protein sequence: CASSQGDRGNEKLFF.

The CDR3 loop is CAKQRPSYGYTF. CDR3 DNA sequence: TGTGCCAAGCAGAGGCCCTCCTATGGCTACACCTTC. V usage is TRBV2 and J usage is TRBJ1-2; D unresolved. Germline CDR1 reads SNHLY; CDR2 reads FYNNEI. The V end was cut by 10 bases, the J end by 4 bases, with 13 bases between. This CDR3 is 12 amino acids long.

The CDR3 loop reads CASSLSLRDEQYF. CDR3 coding DNA: TGTGCCAGCAGCTTATCTTTGCGGGACGAGCAGTACTTC. The V and J genes are TRBV11-3 and TRBJ2-7; D may be TRBD2 (5 bases). CDR1 and CDR2 (germline): SGHNT, YENEEA. CDR3 length equals 13 residues. Deletions cut 2 bases from V and 5 bases from J, with 10 bases between. The whole variable domain, remainder taken from reference TRBV11-3 and TRBJ2-7, is EAGVVQSPRYKIIEKKQPVAFWCNPISGHNTLYWYLQNLGQGPELLIRYENEEAVDDSQLPKDRFSAERLKGVDSTLKIQPAELGDSAVYLCASSLSLRDEQYFGPGTRLTVT.

The chain joins TRBV28 to TRBJ1-2; D not certain. Trimming took off 7 bases at V and 4 bases at J, with 19 bases between the two ends. The CDR3 is 15 amino acids. Germline V gives CDR1 MDHEN, CDR2 SYDVKM. DNA of the CDR3: TGTGCCAGCACCCCTTACCGCAAACGGAGCTATGGCTACACCTTC. Its translation is CASTPYRKRSYGYTF.

This clone came up many times. This CDR3 is CASSGPQGREPQHF. DNA for the CDR3: TGTGCCAGCAGTGGCCCTCAGGGGCGTGAGCCCCAGCATTTT. The chain recombines TRBV25-1 with TRBJ1-5, with D perhaps matching TRBD1 (6 bases). CDR3 length: 14 amino acids. V was pared by 4 bases and J by 8 bases, with 15 bases between. Germline V gene data show CDR1 as MGHDK and CDR2 as SYGVNS. The variable domain in full, completed from reference TRBV25-1 and TRBJ1-5, reads EADIYQTPRYLVIGTGKKITLECSQTMGHDKMYWYQQDPGMELHLIHYSYGVNSTEKGDLSSESTVSRIRTEHFPLTLESARPSHTSQYLCASSGPQGREPQHFGDGTRLSIL.

This clone appeared once. The rearrangement links TRBV18 to TRBJ1-1; no reliable D call. CDR3 length equals 13 residues. Germline V gives CDR1 KGHSH, CDR2 LQKENI. V was cut by 4 bases and J by 9 bases, with 15 bases left in between. CDR3 nucleotide sequence: TGTGCCAGCTCACAGGCTGACGGCTCGAAAGCTTTCTTT. Translation: CASSQADGSKAFF.

J is TRBJ2-5 and V is TRBV5-6; tentatively, D is TRBD1 (6 bases). Looked up from germline, CDR1 is SGHDT and CDR2 is YYEEEE. This CDR3 has 17 amino acids. The V gene lost 4 bases and the J gene lost 0 bases, with 19 bases spanning the gap. The CDR3 sequence is CASSRTSGQQYQETQYF. CDR3 nucleotide sequence: TGTGCCAGCAGCCGGACCTCTGGACAGCAATACCAAGAGACCCAGTACTTC.

The rearrangement joins TRBV4-3 to TRBJ1-1; D possibly corresponds to TRBD1 (5 bases). The V and J ends lost 0 bases and 5 bases respectively, with 13 bases between them. From germline, CDR1 is LGHNA and CDR2 YSLEER. CDR3 length equals 15 residues. CDR3 sequence reads: CASSQDAQGGTEAFF. The DNA of the CDR3 is TGCGCCAGCAGCCAAGACGCTCAGGGAGGGACTGAAGCTTTCTTT.

V usage is TRBV11-3 and J usage is TRBJ2-1; D not resolved. CDR3 length: 15 residues. Trimming pared 1 base from V and 0 bases from J, leaving 7 bases between. In germline, CDR1 is SGHNT, CDR2 YENEEA. In DNA form, the CDR3 reads TGTGCCAGCAGCTTAGCTGTGAACTCCTACAATGAGCAGTTCTTC. Its translation is CASSLAVNSYNEQFF.

This chain joins TRBV14 and TRBJ2-7, with unresolved D. This CDR3 has 14 amino acids. Germline V gene sequence: CDR1 SGHDN, CDR2 FVKESK. V was cut by 2 bases and J by 0 bases, with 8 bases left in between. The DNA for the CDR3 is TGTGCCAGCAGCCAAACGACGGCCTCCTACGAGCAGTACTTC. This codes for CASSQTTASYEQYF.